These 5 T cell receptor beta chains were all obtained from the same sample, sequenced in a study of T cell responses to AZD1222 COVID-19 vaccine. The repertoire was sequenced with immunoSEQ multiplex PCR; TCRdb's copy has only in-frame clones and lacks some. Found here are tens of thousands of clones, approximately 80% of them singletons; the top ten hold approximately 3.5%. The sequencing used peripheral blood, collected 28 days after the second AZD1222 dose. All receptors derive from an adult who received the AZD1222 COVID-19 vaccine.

The CDR3 DNA reads TGTGCCAGCAGCTGGACACCGAGCTCCTACGAGCAGTACTTC. Translated, it gives CASSWTPSSYEQYF. The chain couples TRBV7-2 to TRBJ2-7, with a tentative D call TRBD1 (5 bases). In germline, CDR1 is SGHTA, CDR2 FQGNSA. This CDR3 is 14 amino acids long. V lost 4 bases and J 0 bases, leaving 10 bases between the germline ends.

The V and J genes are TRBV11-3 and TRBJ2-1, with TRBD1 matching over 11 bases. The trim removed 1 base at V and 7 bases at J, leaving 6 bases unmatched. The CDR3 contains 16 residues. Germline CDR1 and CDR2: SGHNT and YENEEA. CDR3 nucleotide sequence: TGTGCCAGCAGCTTAGGGACAGGGGGCCTTGGGAATGAGCAGTTCTTC. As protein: CASSLGTGGLGNEQFF.

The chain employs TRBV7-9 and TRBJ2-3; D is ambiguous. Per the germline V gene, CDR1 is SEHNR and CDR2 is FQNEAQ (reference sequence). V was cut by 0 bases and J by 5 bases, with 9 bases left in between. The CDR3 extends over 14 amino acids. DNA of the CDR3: TGTGCCAGCAGCTTAGCGGGCCCGAAAGATACGCAGTATTTT. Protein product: CASSLAGPKDTQYF.

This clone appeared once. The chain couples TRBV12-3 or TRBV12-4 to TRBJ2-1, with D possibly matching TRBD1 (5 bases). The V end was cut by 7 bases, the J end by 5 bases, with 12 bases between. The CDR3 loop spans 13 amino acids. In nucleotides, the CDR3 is TGTGCCAGCAACGACGACAGAGACAATGAGCAGTTCTTC. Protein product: CASNDDRDNEQFF.

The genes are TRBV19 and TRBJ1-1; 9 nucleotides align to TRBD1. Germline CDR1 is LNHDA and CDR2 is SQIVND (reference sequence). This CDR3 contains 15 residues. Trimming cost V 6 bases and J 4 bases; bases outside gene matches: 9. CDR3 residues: CASRDRGLGVTEAFF. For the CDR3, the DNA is TGTGCCAGTAGGGACAGGGGTTTAGGGGTCACTGAAGCTTTCTTT.